This is a list of T cell receptor beta chains from one sample in a study of control samples from healthy donors and cancer patients. Measured with immunoSEQ multiplex PCR; TCRdb has only the in-frame clones, and not every one. In the table there are around 230,000 clones, roughly 94% of which are singletons. The sample was blood. Receptors were obtained from a man aged 45-60 years in good health. The CDR3 runs from the conserved cysteine through the conserved F or W. A D gene is named only where the DNA matches it firmly. Not all rows give a size; the values are once, few, many and, for expanded clones, a class.

-	17	TRBV10-2	TRBJ1-5	-	CASSESRLLVSNQPQHF	TGCGCCAGCAGTGAGTCCAGGCTTTTGGTTAGCAATCAGCCCCAGCATTTT
-	13	TRBV5-1	TRBJ1-2	-	CASSLWTENGYTF	TGCGCCAGCAGCTTATGGACAGAAAATGGCTACACCTTC
TRBD1	16	TRBV30	TRBJ1-4	once	CAWRPGTGGWNEKLFF	TGTGCCTGGAGGCCCGGGACAGGGGGCTGGAATGAAAAACTGTTTTTT
-	10	TRBV6-5	TRBJ2-5	-	CASGRETQYF	TGTGCCAGCGGTAGGGAGACCCAGTACTTC
-	13	TRBV5-4	TRBJ2-5	-	CASSLETRETQYF	TGTGCCAGCAGCTTGGAGACTCGGGAGACCCAGTACTTC
-	14	TRBV7-2	TRBJ1-4	-	CASSPEGEGEKLFF	TGTGCCAGCAGCCCCGAGGGAGAGGGGGAAAAACTGTTTTTT
-	13	TRBV19	TRBJ2-4	-	CASSLGLENIQYF	TGTGCCAGTAGTTTAGGGCTTGAAAACATTCAGTACTTC
-	12	TRBV12-3/TRBV12-4	TRBJ2-2	-	CASRAFTGELFF	TGTGCCAGCAGGGCGTTCACCGGGGAGCTGTTTTTT
-	12	TRBV6-5	TRBJ1-1	-	CASSTSTGAAFF	TGTGCCAGCAGTACCTCCACGGGAGCGGCTTTCTTT
-	14	TRBV24-1	TRBJ1-5	few	CATIGPGTYQPQHF	TGTGCCACCATTGGGCCAGGGACGTATCAGCCCCAGCATTTT
TRBD1	15	TRBV6-6	TRBJ2-7	-	CASRSPRDRAIEQYF	TGTGCCAGCAGATCCCCCCGGGACAGGGCCATAGAGCAGTACTTC
TRBD1	15	TRBV28	TRBJ1-2	-	CASSHLMGQGDFYTF	TGTGCCAGCAGCCACCTTATGGGACAGGGAGATTTTTACACCTTC
-	14	TRBV4-1	TRBJ1-4	-	CASMRVATNEKLFF	TGCGCCAGCATGAGGGTCGCAACTAATGAAAAACTGTTTTTT
-	12	TRBV6-6	TRBJ2-7	-	CASSFGPYEQYF	TGTGCCAGCAGTTTCGGACCCTACGAGCAGTACTTC
-	15	TRBV2	TRBJ2-1	-	CASSEGQITYNEQFF	TGTGCCAGCAGTGAGGGTCAGATTACCTACAATGAGCAGTTCTTC
-	14	TRBV5-4	TRBJ1-1	-	CASSLGHRNTEAFF	TGTGCCAGCAGCTTGGGACACCGGAACACTGAAGCTTTCTTT
-	17	TRBV11-2	TRBJ2-5	-	CASSLVGGRHTQETQYF	TGTGCCAGCAGCTTAGTCGGAGGGAGGCACACCCAAGAGACCCAGTACTTC
TRBD1	12	TRBV2	TRBJ1-2	-	CASTLTGFGYTF	TGTGCCAGCACCCTGACAGGGTTTGGCTACACCTTC
TRBD1	15	TRBV6-2/TRBV6-3	TRBJ1-4	-	CASSNRGLGNEKLFF	TGTGCCAGCAGTAACAGGGGTTTGGGAAATGAAAAACTGTTTTTT
-	14	TRBV5-1	TRBJ2-7	-	CASSLGSSSNEQYF	TGCGCCAGCAGCTTGGGATCCTCGAGCAACGAGCAGTACTTC
TRBD1	16	TRBV4-1	TRBJ2-1	-	CASSQGDRGIYNEQFF	TGCGCCAGCAGCCAGGGAGACAGGGGGATCTACAATGAGCAGTTCTTC
TRBD1	15	TRBV7-3	TRBJ1-2	-	CASSPRTGVDYGYTF	TGTGCCAGCAGCCCCAGGACAGGGGTTGACTATGGCTACACCTTC
TRBD1	15	TRBV6-6	TRBJ1-2	-	CASSSRDRGHYGYTF	TGTGCCAGCAGTTCCCGGGACAGGGGGCACTATGGCTACACCTTC
-	14	TRBV3-1/TRBV3-2	TRBJ1-5	-	CASSQGTETSPQHF	TGTGCCAGCAGCCAAGGGACGGAGACCAGCCCCCAGCATTTT
TRBD1	13	TRBV6-5	TRBJ1-2	-	CASRARGTGGYTF	TGTGCCAGCAGGGCCAGGGGGACCGGTGGCTACACCTTC
-	14	TRBV18	TRBJ1-6	-	CASSPAGGGSPLHF	TGTGCCAGCTCACCGGCGGGGGGAGGTTCACCCCTCCACTTT
TRBD2	17	TRBV14	TRBJ2-3	-	CASSHTSGGPSTDTQYF	TGTGCCAGCAGCCATACTAGCGGGGGCCCTAGCACAGATACGCAGTATTTT
TRBD1	15	TRBV28	TRBJ1-1	-	CASRQTRQGNTEAFF	TGTGCCAGCAGACAAACTAGACAGGGGAACACTGAAGCTTTCTTT
-	12	TRBV19	TRBJ2-3	-	CASSNLLDAQYF	TGTGCCAGTAGTAATTTGCTTGACGCGCAGTATTTT
-	15	TRBV3-1/TRBV3-2	TRBJ2-5	-	CASSHGGRRIETQYF	TGTGCCAGCAGCCATGGAGGCAGGAGGATAGAGACCCAGTACTTC
TRBD2	15	TRBV6-5	TRBJ2-3	once	CASSLTRGRADTQYF	TGTGCCAGCAGCCTGACCCGCGGGAGGGCAGATACGCAGTATTTT
TRBD1	17	TRBV5-1	TRBJ1-1	-	CASSWRDRGLGATEAFF	TGCGCCAGCAGCTGGAGGGACAGGGGGCTGGGGGCGACTGAAGCTTTCTTT
-	16	TRBV15	TRBJ1-3	-	CATSRDRALGGNTIYF	TGTGCCACCAGCAGAGATAGAGCGCTGGGTGGAAACACCATATATTTT
-	12	TRBV18	TRBJ1-2	-	CASSHENYGYTF	TGTGCCAGCTCGCACGAGAACTATGGCTACACCTTC
TRBD1	14	TRBV7-2	TRBJ1-1	-	CASSWGQEVTEAFF	TGTGCCAGCAGCTGGGGACAGGAGGTCACTGAAGCTTTCTTT
TRBD1	13	TRBV29-1	TRBJ1-1	-	CSVTGGLNTEAFF	TGCAGCGTAACAGGGGGATTGAACACTGAAGCTTTCTTT
TRBD1	15	TRBV5-5	TRBJ1-2	-	CASSLPRGQGYGYTF	TGTGCCAGCAGCCTCCCCCGGGGACAGGGGTATGGCTACACCTTC
-	14	TRBV28	TRBJ1-2	-	CASSLRGDDYGYTF	TGTGCCAGCAGTTTAAGGGGGGATGACTATGGCTACACCTTC
TRBD1	15	TRBV5-1	TRBJ2-2	-	CASSPPGQGANELFF	TGCGCCAGCAGCCCACCGGGACAGGGGGCGAATGAGCTGTTTTTT
-	11	TRBV6-5	TRBJ2-7	-	CASRLRDEQYF	TGTGCCAGCAGGCTACGAGACGAGCAGTACTTC
-	9	TRBV28	TRBJ2-3	-	CASGDTQYF	TGTGCCAGCGGAGATACGCAGTATTTT
-	16	TRBV9	TRBJ2-6	-	CASSGLGAPGANVLTF	TGTGCCAGCAGCGGCCTAGGGGCCCCTGGGGCCAACGTCCTGACTTTC
-	14	TRBV5-8	TRBJ1-5	once	CASKTVYSNQPQHF	TGTGCCAGTAAGACAGTTTATAGCAATCAGCCCCAGCATTTT
TRBD1	16	TRBV6-5	TRBJ1-2	-	CASSYSGKGAYYGYTF	TGTGCCAGCAGTTACTCGGGAAAGGGGGCCTACTATGGCTACACCTTC